Listed here are 21 T cell receptor beta chains from one sample, sequenced in a study of blood T cell repertoires in COVID-19. The table came from immunoSEQ multiplex PCR; TCRdb's copy has only in-frame clones and leaves some out. Among about 220,000 clones listed, approximately 90% were seen once. The material sequenced was PBMCs or T cells enriched from blood (not recorded which). The receptors come from a woman aged 25 to 39 who had recovered from COVID-19.

The chain recombines TRBV5-1 with TRBJ2-3; 7 nucleotides agree with TRBD2. Germline loops: CDR1 SGHRS, CDR2 YFSETQ. With 1 base clipped from V and 2 bases from J, the junction kept 7 bases outside the gene matches. The CDR3 sequence is 16 residues long. In DNA, the CDR3 is TGCGCCAGCAGCTTGTCGGCGGGGGTTCCCACAGATACGCAGTATTTT. Translated, it gives CASSLSAGVPTDTQYF. The whole variable domain, remainder taken from reference TRBV5-1 and TRBJ2-3, is KAGVTQTPRYLIKTRGQQVTLSCSPISGHRSVSWYQQTPGQGLQFLFEYFSETQRNKGNFPGRFSGRQFSNSRSEMNVSTLELGDSALYLCASSLSAGVPTDTQYFGPGTRLTVL.

The J gene is TRBJ1-3, the V gene TRBV7-9, with no clear D. The CDR3 loop spans 16 amino acids. Germline V gene data show CDR1 as SEHNR and CDR2 as FQNEAQ (reference sequence). Trimming took off 0 bases at V and 0 bases at J, with 9 bases between the two ends. The CDR3 bases are TGTGCCAGCAGCTTAGCTTCTCGGAGCTCTGGAAACACCATATATTTT. Translation: CASSLASRSSGNTIYF.

This chain links TRBV15 with TRBJ2-7, with TRBD2 identical over 13 bases. Germline values: CDR1 LNHNV, CDR2 YYDKDF (reference sequence). Trimming took 2 bases from V and 7 from J; bases not matched to a gene: 11. This CDR3 region has 17 residues. CDR3: CATSRRPLAGGPREQYF. The CDR3 DNA reads as TGTGCCACCAGCAGACGACCACTAGCGGGGGGGCCGAGGGAGCAGTACTTC.

V usage is TRBV5-1 and J usage is TRBJ2-2; 7 positions agree with TRBD1. V trimming: 6 bases; J trimming: 0 bases; junction bases outside the gene matches: 8. Germline assignment: CDR1 SGHRS and CDR2 YFSETQ. This CDR3 contains 16 residues. The CDR3: CASNPDRPSNTGELFF. Written as DNA, the CDR3 is TGCGCCAGCAACCCGGACAGGCCATCGAACACCGGGGAGCTGTTTTTT.

The chain uses TRBV25-1 and TRBJ1-4; 8 nucleotides match TRBD1. Germline-derived CDR1 and CDR2 are MGHDK and SYGVNS. This CDR3 contains 14 residues. V was pared by 6 bases and J by 5 bases, with 5 bases of the junction left unmatched. CDR3 loop: CASRSGTGNEKLFF. Here the CDR3 DNA reads TGTGCCAGCAGATCCGGGACAGGAAATGAAAAACTGTTTTTT.

The CDR3 spells CAISEEGANQPQHF. The CDR3 DNA follows: TGTGCCATCAGTGAAGAAGGGGCTAATCAGCCCCAGCATTTT. V gene TRBV10-3 combines with J gene TRBJ1-5, with D maybe TRBD1 (5 bases). The germline CDR1 and CDR2 sequences are ENHRY and SYGVKD. Trimming took 3 bases from V and 4 from J, leaving 10 bases between them. The CDR3 has 14 amino acids.

The chain combines TRBV3-1 (or the pseudogene TRBV3-2) with TRBJ1-4; D is possibly TRBD1 (6 bases). The CDR3 sequence is 15 residues long. The V gene's germline CDR1 is LGHDT and CDR2 YNNKEL (reference sequence). The V end lost 7 bases, the J end lost 8 bases, and 20 bases lay between the germline ends. The CDR3 loop is CASTHGGGAREKLFF. In nucleotides, the CDR3 is TGTGCCAGCACCCACGGTGGGGGGGCAAGAGAAAAACTGTTTTTT.

This clone was recorded only once. The rearrangement links TRBV6-2 or TRBV6-3 to TRBJ1-5, with 9 bases aligning to TRBD1. The J segment lost 6 bases and the V segment lost 4 bases, leaving 7 bases of the junction unmatched. This CDR3 is built from 15 residues. Germline assignment: CDR1 MNHEY and CDR2 SVGEGT. The CDR3 DNA reads as TGTGCCAGCAGTTGGGACAGGGTGGAGGGTCAGCCCCAGCATTTT. This gives the protein CASSWDRVEGQPQHF.

The rearrangement links TRBV5-4 to TRBJ2-7; TRBD1 agrees at 9 bases. The V and J ends lost 0 bases and 6 bases, in that order; junction bases with no gene match: 4. Germline CDR1 and CDR2: SGHNT and YYREEE (reference sequence). CDR3 size: 14 residues. The CDR3 protein is CASSLVGQGGEQYF. The DNA for the CDR3 is TGTGCCAGCAGCTTGGTGGGACAGGGAGGCGAGCAGTACTTC.

This chain joins TRBV5-1 and TRBJ2-1, with 9 positions matching TRBD2. With 4 bases clipped from V and 6 bases from J, the junction kept 8 bases outside the gene matches. Germline values: CDR1 SGHRS, CDR2 YFSETQ. CDR3 size: 15 residues. CDR3 sequence: CASSLTSGKTNEQFF. In nucleotides, the CDR3 is TGCGCCAGCAGCCTGACTAGCGGAAAAACCAATGAGCAGTTCTTC.

The V and J genes are TRBV19 and TRBJ1-5, with 9 nucleotides matching TRBD1. The CDR3 has 16 amino acids. Trimming took 4 bases from V and 1 from J; bases not matched to a gene: 5. Looked up from germline, CDR1 is LNHDA and CDR2 is SQIVND (reference sequence). This chain's CDR3 is CASSKTGGTSNQPQHF. The CDR3 coding sequence is TGTGCCAGTAGTAAGACAGGGGGTACGAGCAATCAGCCCCAGCATTTT.

The J gene is TRBJ2-2, the V gene TRBV6-5; perhaps TRBD2 as D (6 bases). V lost 1 base and J 7 bases, leaving 10 bases between the germline ends. The CDR3 totals 14 residues. Germline assignment: CDR1 MNHEY and CDR2 SVGAGI. In nucleotides, the CDR3 is TGTGCCAGCAGTTACTACGGGACTGGCGGGGAGCTGTTTTTT. Its protein product is CASSYYGTGGELFF.

V and J are TRBV12-5 and TRBJ1-3; 7 nucleotides line up with TRBD1. V shed 6 bases and J 0 bases; nucleotides not matched to a gene: 5. The CDR3 covers 15 residues. CDR1 LGHNT and CDR2 FRNRAP come from the germline V gene. The CDR3 here is CASGPRDSSGNTIYF. Written as DNA, the CDR3 is TGTGCTAGTGGACCCAGGGACAGCTCTGGAAACACCATATATTTT.

The chain couples TRBV13 to TRBJ1-1, with D unclear. This CDR3 spans 15 amino acids. Germline-derived CDR1 and CDR2 are PRHDT and FYEKMQ (reference sequence). Trimming removed 4 bases at V and 6 bases at J, with 18 bases between. This chain's CDR3 is CASSSDSLPNAEAFF. In DNA, the CDR3 is TGTGCCAGCAGCTCGGACTCGTTGCCAAACGCTGAAGCTTTCTTT.

The chain recombines TRBV4-2 with TRBJ2-3; D is possibly TRBD2 (6 bases). The CDR3 is made up of 16 amino acids. V was trimmed by 6 bases and J by 2 bases, leaving 18 bases between them. The germline V gene has CDR1 LGHNA and CDR2 YNFKEQ. CDR3 sequence: CASRQNPGVPTDTQYF. CDR3 sequence (DNA): TGTGCCAGCAGGCAGAACCCGGGGGTACCCACAGATACGCAGTATTTT.

This rearrangement joins TRBV11-3 to TRBJ1-1; tentatively, D is TRBD1 (5 bases). CDR1 is SGHNT, CDR2 YENEEA, per germline. The length of the CDR3 is 12 residues. Trimming shortened V by 0 bases and J by 11 bases, and 10 bases separated the two germline ends. The CDR3 sequence is CASSLDGGMAFF. The CDR3 DNA is TGTGCCAGCAGCTTAGACGGGGGAATGGCTTTCTTT.

This rearrangement joins TRBV5-6 to TRBJ2-3; 8 bases match TRBD2. In germline, CDR1 is SGHDT, CDR2 YYEEEE. The CDR3 has 15 residues. Trimming cost V 3 bases and J 2 bases; bases outside gene matches: 5. CDR3 DNA sequence: TGTGCCAGCAGCTCACTAGCGGAACCCACAGATACGCAGTATTTT. Residues: CASSSLAEPTDTQYF.

This clone was detected only a few times. The chain recombines TRBV5-1 with TRBJ2-5, with D possibly matching TRBD2 (6 bases). V dropped 3 bases and J dropped 1 base, with 19 bases sitting between them. In germline, CDR1 is SGHRS, CDR2 YFSETQ. The CDR3 covers 17 residues. CDR3 region: CASSWRVSATLQETQYF. In nucleotides, the CDR3 is TGCGCCAGCAGCTGGAGGGTCTCGGCCACCCTCCAAGAGACCCAGTACTTC.

The chain has TRBV3-1 (or the pseudogene TRBV3-2) and TRBJ1-2; 8 bases are shared with TRBD1. Germline CDR1 LGHDT, CDR2 YNNKEL (reference sequence). This CDR3 contains 16 residues. V lost 0 bases, J lost 8 bases, and 11 bases stayed unmatched. For the CDR3, the DNA is TGTGCCAGCAGCCAAGAAGTCATACAGGGGGTCGGCGGCTACACCTTC. Residues: CASSQEVIQGVGGYTF.

The CDR3 region has the DNA TGTGCCAGCAGTCAGATGCGGACAGGGGTCCAACCCCTCCACTTT. Its protein product is CASSQMRTGVQPLHF. The V gene is TRBV6-4, the J gene TRBJ1-6, with TRBD1 identical over 9 bases. This CDR3 is 15 amino acids long. J lost 12 bases, V lost 5 bases, and 11 bases had no gene match. From germline, CDR1 is MRHNA and CDR2 SNTAGT.

This chain uses TRBV5-4 with TRBJ2-1; TRBD2 is a possible D gene (6 bases). This CDR3 has 11 amino acids. In germline, CDR1 is SGHNT, CDR2 YYREEE (reference sequence). The V end was cut by 4 bases, the J end by 14 bases, with 13 bases between. Written as DNA, the CDR3 is TGTGCCAGCAGCGCAGGGACTGGGAAGTTCTTC. It is translated as CASSAGTGKFF.